This TCR beta chain was sequenced in a study of blood T cell repertoires in COVID-19. Study details: In each case, the material was cDNA or gDNA derived from T cells, B-cell-depleted T cells, or PBMCs.

In the original processing: Amplification of reference gene primers provided the estimated nucleated cell counts. The repertoire was sequenced with immunoSEQ multiplex PCR; TCRdb's copy has only in-frame clones and lacks some. Clone size and the V and J calls come from that table; the DNA yielded D and trimming. The table includes 52,000 or so clones, around 84% detected once. This CDR3 spans 15 amino acids. The V gene end was trimmed by 4 bases and the J gene end by 6 bases; junction bases not matched to a gene: 7. Germline values: CDR1 SGDLS, CDR2 YYNGEE. This clonotype was sampled from a man aged 50 to 60 with acute or convalescent COVID-19. The sample taken for sequencing was peripheral blood. The chain uses TRBV9 and TRBJ2-2; 9 nucleotides match TRBD2. CDR3: CASSFSGGGAGELFF. In DNA form, the CDR3 reads TGTGCCAGCAGCTTTAGCGGGGGAGGAGCCGGGGAGCTGTTTTTT. The whole variable domain, remainder taken from reference TRBV9 and TRBJ2-2, is DSGVTQTPKHLITATGQRVTLRCSPRSGDLSVYWYQQSLDQGLQFLIQYYNGEERAKGNILERFSAQQFPDLHSELNLSSLELGDSALYFCASSFSGGGAGELFFGEGSRLTVL.